The 10 T cell receptor beta chains reported below all come from one sample, sequenced in a study of blood T cell repertoires in COVID-19 (dated by TCRdb to the early 2020s). Library method: the immunoSEQ multiplex PCR assay. TCRdb re-hosts the immuneACCESS table, in-frame sequences only. Its copies lack some clones; in the studies checked, an unresolved V gene accounts for under half of them, and the cause for the rest is not known. The sample data list 200,000 to 300,000 clones, and about 91% of these were observed just once. In total, the top ten clones hold 2% to 2.5% of the sample. Source material: PBMCs or T cells enriched from blood (not recorded which). The receptors shown here come from a woman aged 40 to 49 with acute COVID-19.

The chain joins TRBV3-1 (or the pseudogene TRBV3-2) to TRBJ1-3; TRBD1 aligns across 7 bases. The CDR3 runs to 15 residues. Germline V gene data show CDR1 as LGHDT and CDR2 as YNNKEL (reference sequence). V lost 3 bases to trimming and J lost 3 bases; unmatched junction nucleotides: 5. CDR3 nucleotide sequence: TGTGCCAGCAGCCAGAACAGGGGAAATGGAAACACCATATATTTT. It translates to CASSQNRGNGNTIYF.

The count of this clone is one. The V gene is TRBV12-3 or TRBV12-4, the J gene TRBJ2-1; D perhaps matches TRBD2 (5 bases). The V gene lost 9 bases and the J gene lost 8 bases, with 14 bases spanning the gap. The CDR3 has 12 amino acids. The chain's CDR3 is CASHGDRHEQFF. DNA for the CDR3: TGTGCCAGTCACGGGGATCGCCATGAGCAGTTCTTC.

V and J are TRBV5-1 and TRBJ2-7, with D perhaps matching TRBD2 (6 bases). The germline V and J ends were trimmed by 0 bases and 2 bases, with 9 bases remaining between them. Germline loops: CDR1 SGHRS, CDR2 YFSETQ. The CDR3 is 14 amino acids. The chain's CDR3 is CASSLGRDTYEQYF. As DNA, the CDR3 is TGCGCCAGCAGCTTGGGGAGGGATACCTACGAGCAGTACTTC.

The chain links TRBV7-2 to TRBJ2-7; TRBD2 aligns across 11 bases. Germline V gives CDR1 SGHTA, CDR2 FQGNSA. Trimming removed 3 bases from V and 0 bases from J; junction bases left unmatched: 4. This CDR3 is 16 amino acids long. DNA of the CDR3: TGTGCCAGCAGCTTCGGGACTAGCGGTAGCTCCTACGAGCAGTACTTC. Amino acid sequence: CASSFGTSGSSYEQYF.

The chain is built from TRBV7-2 and TRBJ1-1; D call uncertain. The germline V gene has CDR1 SGHTA and CDR2 FQGNSA. V was shortened by 1 base and J by 0 bases, with 15 bases between the two germline ends. There are 17 residues in the CDR3. CDR3 nucleotides: TGTGCCAGCAGCTTAGACGGACTACGTCTCCTGAACACTGAAGCTTTCTTT. It encodes CASSLDGLRLLNTEAFF.

The chain is built from TRBV18 and TRBJ2-2; TRBD1 agrees at 8 bases. V shed 3 bases, J shed 3 bases, and the junction held 3 bases outside the gene matches. CDR1 is KGHSH, CDR2 LQKENI, per germline. The CDR3 is 15 residues long. The CDR3 sequence: CASSPYRGDTGELFF. The CDR3 coding sequence is TGTGCCAGCTCACCGTACAGGGGGGACACCGGGGAGCTGTTTTTT.

V is TRBV11-2 and J is TRBJ1-1; 9 nucleotides line up with TRBD1. Germline CDR1 is SGHAT and CDR2 is FQNNGV. The length of the CDR3 is 15 residues. The V and J ends lost 5 bases and 4 bases, in that order; junction bases with no gene match: 8. This CDR3 reads CASSPLTGGFTEAFF. DNA for the CDR3: TGTGCCAGCAGCCCCCTTACAGGGGGCTTCACTGAAGCTTTCTTT. Full variable domain (missing parts from reference TRBV11-2 and TRBJ1-1): EAGVAQSPRYKIIEKRQSVAFWCNPISGHATLYWYQQILGQGPKLLIQFQNNGVVDDSQLPKDRFSAERLKGVDSTLKIQPAKLEDSAVYLCASSPLTGGFTEAFFGQGTRLTVV.

The genes are TRBV7-8 and TRBJ2-1; 8 nucleotides agree with TRBD1. Germline CDR1 SGHVS, CDR2 FQNEAQ. The CDR3 sequence is 14 residues long. The ends lost 5 bases at V and 4 bases at J; junction bases unmatched: 4. This CDR3 is CASSLWTGYNEQFF. In DNA, the CDR3 is TGTGCCAGCAGCCTATGGACAGGGTACAATGAGCAGTTCTTC.

V is TRBV2 and J is TRBJ1-6; maybe TRBD1 (6 bases). This CDR3 region has 15 residues. CDR1 is SNHLY, CDR2 FYNNEI, per germline. V dropped 1 base and J dropped 9 bases, with 13 bases sitting between them. In DNA, the CDR3 is TGTGCCAGCAGTGAAGAGGGGGGGCTAAGTTCACCCCTCCACTTT. It yields the protein CASSEEGGLSSPLHF.

CDR3 bases: TGTGCCAGCAGTTACTCGCTGATGGGACTCGGGGAGACCCAGTACTTC. This encodes CASSYSLMGLGETQYF. The rearrangement uses TRBV6-2 or TRBV6-3 and TRBJ2-5; D possibly corresponds to TRBD2 (6 bases). Looked up from germline, CDR1 is MNHEY and CDR2 is SVGEGT. This CDR3 region has 16 residues. Trimming removed 0 bases from V and 5 bases from J, with 16 bases in between.